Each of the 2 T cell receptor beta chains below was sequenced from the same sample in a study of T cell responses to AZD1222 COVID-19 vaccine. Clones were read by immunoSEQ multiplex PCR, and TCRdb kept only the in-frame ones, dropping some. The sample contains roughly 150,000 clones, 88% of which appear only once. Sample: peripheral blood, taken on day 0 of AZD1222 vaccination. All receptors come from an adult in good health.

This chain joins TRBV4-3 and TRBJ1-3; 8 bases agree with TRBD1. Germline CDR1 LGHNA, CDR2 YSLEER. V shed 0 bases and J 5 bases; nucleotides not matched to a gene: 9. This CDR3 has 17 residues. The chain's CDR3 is CASSQDYRGQGRNTIYF. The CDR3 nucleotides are TGCGCCAGCAGCCAAGATTATCGAGGACAGGGCAGAAACACCATATATTTT.

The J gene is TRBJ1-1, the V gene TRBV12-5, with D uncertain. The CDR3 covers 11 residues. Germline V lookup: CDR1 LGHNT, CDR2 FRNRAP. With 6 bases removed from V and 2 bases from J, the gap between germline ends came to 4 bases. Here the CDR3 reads CASGVNTEAFF. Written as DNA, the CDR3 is TGTGCTAGTGGCGTAAACACTGAAGCTTTCTTT.